The source of this T cell receptor (beta chain) is a study of T cells in Graves' hyperthyroidism and ophthalmopathy. A word on this clonotype: One junction end does not reproduce the germline sequence, and a read error may be involved.

This CDR3 has 15 residues. Germline V lookup: CDR1 SEHNR, CDR2 FQNEAQ (reference sequence). Amplification yielded TCR beta CDR3 regions, with RNA transcripts as the source. The primer set for the first-round RT-PCR of the TCR CDR3 was HTBI. TCRdb reprocessed the multiplex PCR reads with MiXCR, giving one entry per CDR3 protein. The sample includes 300,000 to 450,000 distinct CDR3 sequences, approximately 14% of them seen just once. The TCR was taken from a woman aged 18-29 years with Graves' hyperthyroidism that later progressed to Graves' ophthalmopathy. Material for sequencing was blood. This rearrangement joins TRBV7-9 to TRBJ2-3; TRBD2 matches at 7 bases. For the CDR3, the DNA is TGTGCCGGCAGCCCAGTTAGCGGGAGCACAGATACGCAGTATTTT. Residues: CAGSPVSGSTDTQYF.